The 13 T cell receptor beta chains below all came from one sample that was sequenced in a study of OX40 agonist ivuxolimab in advanced cancers. Assay used: immunoSEQ multiplex PCR; TCRdb lists only in-frame clones, some missing. The sample records 70,000 to 80,000 clones, just over 90% being singletons. The sample here was CD4+ or CD8+ T cells sorted from blood, taken in a trial of the OX40 agonist ivuxolimab. Every receptor here comes from an adult with an advanced solid tumor such as melanoma, head and neck, liver or kidney cancer.

This chain uses TRBV7-8 with TRBJ2-7, with 7 bases aligning to TRBD1. CDR1 and CDR2 (germline): SGHVS, FQNEAQ. V lost 5 bases, J lost 5 bases, and 9 bases stayed unmatched. This CDR3 region has 14 residues. The CDR3 spells CASSPGGIVNEQYF. In nucleotides, the CDR3 is TGTGCCAGCAGCCCAGGGGGTATCGTCAACGAGCAGTACTTC. Drawing the rest from reference TRBV7-8 and TRBJ2-7, the complete variable domain is GAGVSQSPRYKVAKRGQDVALRCDPISGHVSLFWYQQALGQGPEFLTYFQNEAQLDKSGLPSDRFFAERPEGSVSTLKIQRTQQEDSAVYLCASSPGGIVNEQYFGPGTRLTVT.

This chain uses TRBV6-5 with TRBJ1-1; 7 bases agree with TRBD1. The CDR3 extends over 15 amino acids. V trimming: 1 base; J trimming: 1 base; junction bases outside the gene matches: 3. The V gene's germline CDR1 is MNHEY and CDR2 SVGAGI. The CDR3 sequence: CASSYLDRQNTEAFF. The CDR3 DNA is TGTGCCAGCAGTTACTTGGACAGGCAGAACACTGAAGCTTTCTTT.

This clone has just one count. This chain connects TRBV29-1 to TRBJ2-1, with D tentatively TRBD1 (6 bases). In germline, CDR1 is SQVTM, CDR2 ANQGSEA. CDR3 length: 15 residues. The V and J ends lost 2 bases and 1 base respectively, with 12 bases between them. CDR3 region: CSVENGQTSYNEQFF. DNA of the CDR3: TGCAGCGTTGAAAACGGACAGACTTCCTACAATGAGCAGTTCTTC.

The CDR3 spells CASSLMPGDWGADTQYF. CDR3 DNA: TGTGCCAGCAGTTTAATGCCAGGGGACTGGGGGGCAGATACGCAGTATTTT. The rearrangement joins TRBV27 to TRBJ2-3, with D perhaps assigned TRBD1 or TRBD2 (6 bases each). Trimming left V 2 bases short and J 4 bases short, with 19 bases between. Germline CDR1 reads MNHEY; CDR2 reads SMNVEV (reference sequence). This CDR3 contains 17 residues.

The CDR3 spells CASSLERGGSQPQHF. The CDR3 DNA follows: TGTGCCAGCAGCTTAGAGAGGGGAGGGAGTCAGCCCCAGCATTTT. This chain uses TRBV7-8 with TRBJ1-5; possibly TRBD1 for D (5 bases). V gave up 1 base and J gave up 6 bases, with 13 bases separating them. CDR3 length: 15 amino acids. In germline, CDR1 is SGHVS, CDR2 FQNEAQ.

On this clone: At the DNA level, this CDR3 is encoded by other sequences in the same sample as well. J is TRBJ2-7 and V is TRBV6-1; D is undetermined. CDR1 and CDR2 (germline): MNHNS, SASEGT. V was clipped by 2 bases and J by 3 bases, with 8 bases between them. The CDR3 has 13 amino acids. CDR3 amino acids: CASSEYGFYEQYF. The CDR3 nucleotides read TGTGCCAGCAGTGAATATGGATTCTACGAGCAGTACTTC.

The CDR3 DNA is TGTGCCAGCAGTTTACTAGCGGGAATGAATGAGCAGTTCTTC. Its protein product is CASSLLAGMNEQFF. This chain links TRBV27 with TRBJ2-1; TRBD2 agrees at 9 bases. Germline V gene sequence: CDR1 MNHEY, CDR2 SMNVEV (reference sequence). Trimming removed 2 bases from V and 7 bases from J; junction bases left unmatched: 3. This CDR3 comprises 14 residues.

This rearrangement joins TRBV7-9 to TRBJ2-7; D may be TRBD1 or TRBD2 (5 bases each). The CDR3 is made up of 16 amino acids. The V and J ends lost 1 base and 5 bases respectively, with 18 bases between them. The germline V gene has CDR1 SEHNR and CDR2 FQNEAQ (reference sequence). CDR3 DNA: TGTGCCAGCAGCTTAGGGACGGGACCGACGATTCACGAGCAGTACTTC. Its translation is CASSLGTGPTIHEQYF.

This sequence joins TRBV28 and TRBJ1-5, with a possible D match to TRBD1 (5 bases). The CDR3 length is 15 residues. The germline V gene encodes CDR1 MDHEN and CDR2 SYDVKM. The germline V and J ends were trimmed by 3 bases and 5 bases, with 14 bases remaining between them. CDR3 sequence reads: CASSFRQGVDQPQHF. Here the CDR3 DNA reads TGTGCCAGCAGTTTTCGTCAGGGTGTGGATCAGCCCCAGCATTTT.

CDR3 protein: CASSSYRTQAFF. The CDR3 DNA follows: TGTGCCAGCAGCTCGTACAGGACCCAAGCTTTCTTT. V usage is TRBV11-2 and J usage is TRBJ1-1; tentatively, D is TRBD1 (5 bases). The CDR3 totals 12 residues. Germline V gives CDR1 SGHAT, CDR2 FQNNGV. Trimming cost V 4 bases and J 9 bases, with 12 bases left between them.

The rearrangement uses TRBV7-6 and TRBJ2-7, with a possible D match to TRBD2 (5 bases). The CDR3 contains 14 residues. The germline V gene encodes CDR1 SGHVS and CDR2 FNYEAQ. The germline V and J ends were trimmed by 1 base and 7 bases, with 14 bases remaining between them. Here the CDR3 reads CASSLGGSLAEQYF. CDR3 in DNA: TGTGCCAGCAGCTTAGGGGGTTCCTTAGCGGAGCAGTACTTC.

About this clone: The sample holds other DNA sequences that translate to the same CDR3. The CDR3 loop reads CASSLWAQETQYF. The CDR3, as DNA: TGTGCCAGCAGTTTATGGGCCCAAGAGACCCAGTACTTC. The chain couples TRBV27 to TRBJ2-5; D not certain. The CDR3 is 13 residues long. Trimming shortened V by 1 base and J by 1 base, and 4 bases separated the two germline ends. The germline gives CDR1 MNHEY, CDR2 SMNVEV (reference sequence).

The CDR3 region is CASSLDLGWGGPKWTEAFF. Here the CDR3 DNA reads TGTGCCAGCAGCTTAGATCTCGGCTGGGGTGGCCCAAAGTGGACTGAAGCTTTCTTT. The rearrangement uses TRBV7-8 and TRBJ1-1; no definite D call. The CDR3 runs to 19 residues. V dropped 1 base and J dropped 5 bases, with 26 bases sitting between them. CDR1 SGHVS and CDR2 FQNEAQ come from the germline V gene. The variable domain in full, completed from reference TRBV7-8 and TRBJ1-1, reads GAGVSQSPRYKVAKRGQDVALRCDPISGHVSLFWYQQALGQGPEFLTYFQNEAQLDKSGLPSDRFFAERPEGSVSTLKIQRTQQEDSAVYLCASSLDLGWGGPKWTEAFFGQGTRLTVV.